The subject of this entry is one T cell receptor (beta chain). Its specificity is unknown. This sample was included in a study of cytomegalovirus exposure and HLA in healthy donors. Points from the study as a whole: Later analysis showed TCR association rates varying by HLA locus, highest for DRB1 and lowest for HLA-C.

13 Jbeta primers and 60 Vbeta primers were used for the PCR. This table comes from immunoSEQ multiplex PCR, and its TCRdb copy is limited to in-frame clones, with some not included. Of 60,000 to 85,000 clones listed, roughly 79% are singletons. Healthy people donating bone marrow made up the donors. Germline loops: CDR1 LNHDA, CDR2 SQIVND (reference sequence). CDR3 length: 18 amino acids. V was pared by 3 bases and J by 3 bases, with 13 bases of the junction left unmatched. This TCR derives from a man aged 35-49 years in good health and CMV-seronegative. Source material: PBMCs. The gene calls are TRBV19 and TRBJ1-3; 8 nucleotides line up with TRBD1. CDR3 DNA sequence: TGTGCCAGTAGTATGGATGGGGGGGACAGGTGGTGTGGAAACACCATATATTTT. Residues: CASSMDGGDRWCGNTIYF.